What follows describes a single T cell receptor beta chain. Its antigen is unidentified. A read error is possible here, since a much larger clone lies one base away. TCRs were amplified from 600 ng gDNA of bulk tumor per sample. From each primary tumor, several far-apart biopsies were obtained during surgery. Curative surgery was undertaken by patients, who had untreated, newly diagnosed non-small cell lung cancer. The study drew donors from newly diagnosed non-small cell lung cancer patients having surgery with curative intent. The data were obtained in a study of immune heterogeneity within non-small cell lung tumors. Findings of the study overall: Individual patients mostly differed in their high-frequency T-cell receptor beta clonotypes.

The CDR3 has 13 residues. Between the trimmed V and J ends, which lost 5 bases and 8 bases, there was a span of 12 bases. The germline gives CDR1 SGHTA, CDR2 FQGNSA. Using 32 V and 13 J primers, multiplex PCR amplified TCR beta CDR3. One entry per CDR3 protein results from TCRdb running MiXCR on the multiplex PCR reads. The sample holds some 15,000 distinct CDR3 sequences, about 30% seen once. This TCR came from a woman in her forties or fifties with non-small cell lung cancer. The rearrangement uses TRBV7-2 and TRBJ1-4; D may be TRBD1 (5 bases). Sequencing input: lung tumor tissue. This CDR3 is CASSGVGGEKLFF. For the CDR3, the DNA is TGTGCCAGCAGCGGGGTGGGGGGGGAAAAACTGTTTTTT.